This TCR beta chain originates from a study of T-cell memory formation after mild COVID-19. As for the study in general: TCR clusters were mostly donor specific. Study-level points and caveats: Clones contracting over day 15 to 85 were CD4/CD8 balanced, with later expanders leaning CD4+. Shrinking CD4+ clones resided mostly in CM and EM, and CD8+ ones in EMRA.

5'RACE primed from the constant segment yielded TCR alpha and TCR beta cDNA libraries bearing sample barcodes and UMIs. TCRdb used MiXCR to reprocess the 5' RACE reads, holding one entry per CDR3 protein. The data hold under 400,000 distinct CDR3 sequences, with roughly 21% observed a single time. The CDR3 totals 12 residues. CDR1 is SGHDT and CDR2 is YYEEEE in the germline V gene. Losses at the gene ends were 7 bases for V and 4 bases for J; bases not matched to a gene: 3. Worth noting for this clonotype: No antigen is known for it.

The J gene is TRBJ1-1, the V gene TRBV5-6, with 8 bases fitting TRBD1. This TCR was sampled from an adult woman who had mild COVID-19 (a few samples of this study predate the infection). Cell type and time point are not known. The sample taken for sequencing was PBMCs or a T cell subset sorted from them (not recorded which). In DNA, the CDR3 is TGTGCCAGCCGACAGGGGTTCACTGAAGCTTTCTTT. Translation gives CASRQGFTEAFF.